Listed below are T cell receptor beta chains from one sample, sequenced in a study of CD8+CD57+ T cells in acquired aplastic anemia. TCRdb reprocessed the reads with MiXCR, giving one entry per CDR3 protein. Of 190,000 or so distinct CDR3 sequences detected, approximately 52% appear once; the ten largest clones hold about 2%. Sequences were obtained from sorted CD4+, CD8+, or CD8+CD57+ T cells (not recorded which) from PBMCs. The receptors stem from a human donor with aplastic anemia. CDR3s include the opening cysteine and the closing phenylalanine or tryptophan. The D gene is left open where the match is weak. Rows give clone size only sometimes, using once, few, many, or a class for an expanded clone.

cdr3_aa cdr3_nt v_call clone_size d_call j_call
CASSDRWGQPQHF TGTGCCAGCAGTGACAGGTGGGGTCAGCCCCAGCATTTT TRBV2 . . TRBJ1-5
CASSPGQVNEKLFF TGTGCCAGTAGCCCGGGACAGGTTAATGAAAAACTGTTTTTT TRBV19 many TRBD1 TRBJ1-4
CASSLAPGQNYGYTF TGTGCCAGCAGCTTAGCGCCGGGACAGAACTATGGCTACACCTTC TRBV7-8 . TRBD1 TRBJ1-2
CSAPPLSTGGYTF TGCAGTGCTCCACCCCTCTCAACAGGCGGCTACACCTTC TRBV20-1 . . TRBJ1-2
CASSPQGRANTGELFF TGTGCCAGCTCACCACAGGGTAGGGCGAACACCGGGGAGCTGTTTTTT TRBV18 . . TRBJ2-2
CATSRERLGAGGGTDTQYF TGTGCCACCAGCAGAGAACGATTGGGAGCGGGGGGAGGCACAGATACGCAGTATTTT TRBV15 . TRBD2 TRBJ2-3
CASRGTGAAGQPQHF TGTGCCAGCAGGGGGACAGGCGCAGCAGGCCAGCCCCAGCATTTT TRBV2 many TRBD1 TRBJ1-5
CASSFQVQETQYF TGCGCCAGCAGCTTCCAGGTTCAAGAGACCCAGTACTTC TRBV5-1 . . TRBJ2-5
CASSDRVHRGGGSYEQYF TGCGCCAGCAGCGACAGGGTACACCGGGGAGGGGGTTCCTACGAGCAGTACTTC TRBV10-2 . . TRBJ2-7
CASSLRASSGRDNEQFF TGTGCCAGCAGCTTAAGGGCGAGTAGCGGGAGGGACAATGAGCAGTTCTTC TRBV7-3 . TRBD2 TRBJ2-1
CASSLGGFGETQYF TGTGCCAGCAGCTTGGGAGGGTTTGGAGAGACCCAGTACTTC TRBV7-2 . TRBD2 TRBJ2-5
CASSLRPGGTNTEAFF TGTGCCAGCAGCTTACGCCCAGGGGGAACGAACACTGAAGCTTTCTTT TRBV11-2 few TRBD1 TRBJ1-1
CASSTDRGTEAFF TGTGCCAGCAGCACGGACAGGGGAACTGAAGCTTTCTTT TRBV7-9 . TRBD1 TRBJ1-1
CASSPLLRGGRNEQFF TGTGCCAGCAGTCCTCTCTTACGGGGGGGCAGGAATGAGCAGTTCTTC TRBV12-3/TRBV12-4 many TRBD2 TRBJ2-1
CASMRDWVGEKLFF TGTGCCAGCATGAGGGACTGGGTGGGTGAAAAACTGTTTTTT TRBV2 . . TRBJ1-4
CASSLGTGAGYGYTF TGTGCCAGCAGCTTGGGGACAGGGGCAGGGTATGGCTACACCTTC TRBV11-2 many TRBD1 TRBJ1-2
CASSLPPGLAGREQYF TGTGCCAGCAGCCTTCCCCCGGGACTAGCGGGGAGAGAGCAGTACTTC TRBV11-1 . TRBD2 TRBJ2-7
CASRGGDYGYTF TGCGCCAGCAGGGGGGGCGACTATGGCTACACCTTC TRBV5-1 many . TRBJ1-2
CASGPAKNIQYF TGTGCCAGTGGGCCGGCCAAAAACATTCAGTACTTC TRBV19 many . TRBJ2-4
CATSTGTAAYERYF TGTGCCACCAGCACCGGGACCGCGGCCTACGAGCGGTACTTC TRBV24-1 . . TRBJ2-7
CATSGARPSDAGAFF TGTGCCACCAGTGGGGCACGACCCTCAGATGCAGGAGCTTTCTTT TRBV24-1 . . TRBJ1-1
CASSATGEGQPQHF TGTGCCAGCAGTGCAACAGGGGAAGGTCAGCCCCAGCATTTT TRBV2 many TRBD1 TRBJ1-5
CASSPCVDTQYF TGTGCCAGCAGCCCCTGTGTGGATACGCAGTATTTT TRBV7-9 . . TRBJ2-3
CSATSLGLAGLPTTDTQYF TGCAGTGCGACTAGTTTGGGACTAGCGGGGCTCCCCACCACAGATACGCAGTATTTT TRBV20-1 many TRBD2 TRBJ2-3
CASREWGGESPLHF TGTGCCAGCAGGGAGTGGGGAGGGGAATCACCCCTCCACTTT TRBV28 many . TRBJ1-6
CASSLAVTNIQYF TGTGCCAGTAGCCTGGCCGTCACAAACATTCAGTACTTC TRBV19 . . TRBJ2-4
CSANQPGIHNEQFF TGCAGTGCTAATCAACCGGGGATACACAATGAGCAGTTCTTC TRBV20-1 many . TRBJ2-1
CSARVTYNEQFF TGCAGTGCTAGAGTGACCTACAATGAGCAGTTCTTC TRBV20-1 . . TRBJ2-1
CASSQDSGITEAFF TGCGCCAGCAGCCAAGATTCAGGAATTACTGAAGCTTTCTTT TRBV4-1 many . TRBJ1-1
CASSDARGFNYGYTF TGTGCCAGCAGTGATGCCCGGGGGTTTAACTATGGCTACACCTTC TRBV25-1 . . TRBJ1-2
CASSRGGWDTGELFF TGTGCCAGCAGCCGGGGGGGCTGGGACACCGGGGAGCTGTTTTTT TRBV9 many TRBD2 TRBJ2-2
CASSLSKTFGAEWGF TGTGCCAGCAGCTTATCAAAAACCTTCGGAGCCGAGTGGGGCTTC TRBV7-8 many . TRBJ2-7
CASSIEGTSSGNTIYF TGTGCCAGTAGTATAGAGGGGACGAGCTCTGGAAACACCATATATTTT TRBV19 many . TRBJ1-3
CASKTRPYNSPLHF TGTGCCAGTAAGACCAGACCGTATAATTCACCCCTCCACTTT TRBV19 many . TRBJ1-6
CSARDTDSYGYTF TGCAGTGCTAGAGATACGGATTCATATGGCTACACCTTC TRBV20-1 . . TRBJ1-2
CASSDGSGAGVYEQYF TGTGCCAGCAGTGACGGGAGTGGGGCGGGAGTTTACGAGCAGTACTTC TRBV3-1 many TRBD2 TRBJ2-7
CSARDTTAAAETQYF TGCAGTGCTAGAGATACCACTGCCGCGGCAGAGACCCAGTACTTC TRBV20-1 . . TRBJ2-5
CASGHGDPSYF TGTGCCAGCGGCCATGGGGACCCCTCGTACTTC TRBV7-6 . . TRBJ2-5
CASSGGQLATNEKLFF TGTGCCAGCAGTGGAGGACAGCTAGCAACTAATGAAAAACTGTTTTTT TRBV25-1 . . TRBJ1-4
CASSATGQGGSPLHF TGTGCCAGCAGTGCAACGGGACAGGGCGGTTCACCCCTCCACTTT TRBV25-1 . TRBD1 TRBJ1-6
CASSEFGQGNVF . TRBV2 . . TRBJ1-6
CASRNESGRVSEQYF TGTGCCAGCAGGAATGAAAGCGGGAGGGTTTCCGAGCAGTACTTC TRBV6-4 many TRBD2 TRBJ2-7
CASSERKDRRHQPQHF TGTGCCAGCAGTGAACGGAAGGACAGACGGCATCAGCCCCAGCATTTT TRBV2 many . TRBJ1-5
CASSEAMGKSSYNEQFF TGTGCCAGCAGTGAAGCGATGGGGAAGAGCTCCTACAATGAGCAGTTCTTC TRBV2 many . TRBJ2-1
CASRSQGLGPQHF TGTGCCAGCAGGAGCCAGGGGTTAGGGCCCCAGCATTTT TRBV6-1 many . TRBJ1-5
CSARDAGSNTEAFF TGCAGTGCTAGAGACGCAGGTTCGAACACTGAAGCTTTCTTT TRBV20-1 . . TRBJ1-1